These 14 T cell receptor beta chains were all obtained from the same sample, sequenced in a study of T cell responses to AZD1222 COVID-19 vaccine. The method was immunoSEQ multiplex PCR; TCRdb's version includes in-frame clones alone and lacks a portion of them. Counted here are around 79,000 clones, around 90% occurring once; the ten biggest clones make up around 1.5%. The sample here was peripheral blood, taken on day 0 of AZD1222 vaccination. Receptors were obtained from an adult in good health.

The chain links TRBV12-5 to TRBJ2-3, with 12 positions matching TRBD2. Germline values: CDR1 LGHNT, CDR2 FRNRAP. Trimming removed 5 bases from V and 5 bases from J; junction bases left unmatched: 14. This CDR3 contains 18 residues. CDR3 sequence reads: CASGLRTSGKMIGDTQYF. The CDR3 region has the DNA TGTGCTAGTGGTCTCCGGACTAGCGGGAAGATGATAGGAGATACGCAGTATTTT.

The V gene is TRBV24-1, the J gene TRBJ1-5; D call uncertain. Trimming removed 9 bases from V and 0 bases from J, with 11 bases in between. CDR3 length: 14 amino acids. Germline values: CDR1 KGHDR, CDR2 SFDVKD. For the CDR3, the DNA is TGTGCCACCTCGGACGGGTATAGCAATCAGCCCCAGCATTTT. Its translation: CATSDGYSNQPQHF.

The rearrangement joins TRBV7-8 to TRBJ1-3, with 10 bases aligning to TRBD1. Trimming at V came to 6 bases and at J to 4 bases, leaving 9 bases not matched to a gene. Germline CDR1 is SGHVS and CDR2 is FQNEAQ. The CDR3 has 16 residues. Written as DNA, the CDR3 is TGTGCCAGCAGTGCCTGGGACAGGGGATTAGGAAACACCATATATTTT. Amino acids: CASSAWDRGLGNTIYF.

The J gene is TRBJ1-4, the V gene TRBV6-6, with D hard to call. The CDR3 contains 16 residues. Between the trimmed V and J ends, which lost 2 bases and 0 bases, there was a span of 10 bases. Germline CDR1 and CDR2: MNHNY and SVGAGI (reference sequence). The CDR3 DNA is TGTGCCAGCAGTTACGAACCAGGTGCAACTAATGAAAAACTGTTTTTT. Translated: CASSYEPGATNEKLFF.

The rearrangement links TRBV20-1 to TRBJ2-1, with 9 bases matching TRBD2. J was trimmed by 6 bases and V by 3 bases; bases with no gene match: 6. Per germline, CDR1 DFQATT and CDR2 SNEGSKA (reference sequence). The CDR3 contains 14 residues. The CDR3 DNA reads TGCAGTGCTAGTATTGTAGCGGGAGTCAATGAGCAGTTCTTC. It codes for CSASIVAGVNEQFF.

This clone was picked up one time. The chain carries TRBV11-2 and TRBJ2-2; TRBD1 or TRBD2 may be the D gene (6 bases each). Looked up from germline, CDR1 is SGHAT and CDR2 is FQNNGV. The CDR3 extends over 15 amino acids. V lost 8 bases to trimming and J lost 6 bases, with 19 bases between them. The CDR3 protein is CASPLGGRRAGELFF. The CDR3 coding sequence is TGTGCCAGCCCCCTAGGGGGGAGAAGGGCCGGGGAGCTGTTTTTT.

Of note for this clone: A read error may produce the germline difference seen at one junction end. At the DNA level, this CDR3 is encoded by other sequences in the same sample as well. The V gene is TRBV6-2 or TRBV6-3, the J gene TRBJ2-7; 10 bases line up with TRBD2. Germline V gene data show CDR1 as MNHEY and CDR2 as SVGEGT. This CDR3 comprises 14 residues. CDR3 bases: TGTGCCAGTAGTTACGGGACTAGCGCCAACGAGCAGTACTTC. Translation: CASSYGTSANEQYF.

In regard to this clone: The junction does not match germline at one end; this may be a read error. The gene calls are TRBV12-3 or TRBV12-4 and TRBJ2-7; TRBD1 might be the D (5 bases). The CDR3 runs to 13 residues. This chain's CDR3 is CASRNRLSSEQYF. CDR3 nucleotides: TGTGCCAGCAGGAACAGGTTGTCCTCCGAGCAGTACTTC.

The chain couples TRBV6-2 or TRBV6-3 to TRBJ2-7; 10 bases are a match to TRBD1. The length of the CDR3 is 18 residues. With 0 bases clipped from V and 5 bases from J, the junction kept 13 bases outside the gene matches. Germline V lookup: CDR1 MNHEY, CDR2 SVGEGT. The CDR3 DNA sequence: TGTGCCAGCAGTTACTCGATTTTTACCGGGACAGGGGACAACGAGCAGTACTTC. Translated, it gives CASSYSIFTGTGDNEQYF.

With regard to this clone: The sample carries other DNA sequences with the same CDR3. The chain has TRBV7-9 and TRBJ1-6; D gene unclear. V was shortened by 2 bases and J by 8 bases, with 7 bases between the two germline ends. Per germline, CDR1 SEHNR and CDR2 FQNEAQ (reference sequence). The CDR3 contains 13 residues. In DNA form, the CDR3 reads TGTGCCAGCAGCTTAAACAGAGATTCACCCCTCCACTTT. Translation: CASSLNRDSPLHF.

As DNA, the CDR3 is TGCAGCGTTGTGGGTGGCGGGAGGGCCGACGGGGAGCTGTTTTTT. Translating it yields CSVVGGGRADGELFF. V is TRBV29-1 and J is TRBJ2-2; 9 nucleotides line up with TRBD2. The junction had 10 bases not matched to a gene; V was cut back by 4 bases and J by 7 bases. This CDR3 contains 15 residues. Per germline, CDR1 SQVTM and CDR2 ANQGSEA.

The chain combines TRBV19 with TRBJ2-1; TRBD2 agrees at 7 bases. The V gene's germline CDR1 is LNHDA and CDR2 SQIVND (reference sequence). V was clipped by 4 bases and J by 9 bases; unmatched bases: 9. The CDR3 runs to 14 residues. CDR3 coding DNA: TGTGCCAGTAGTAGTGCCGGGACTATCCGTGAGCAGTTCTTC. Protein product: CASSSAGTIREQFF.

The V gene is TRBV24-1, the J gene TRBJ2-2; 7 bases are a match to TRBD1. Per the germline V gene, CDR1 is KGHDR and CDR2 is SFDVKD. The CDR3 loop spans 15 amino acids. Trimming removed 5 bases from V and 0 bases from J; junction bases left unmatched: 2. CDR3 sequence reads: CATSGQGANTGELFF. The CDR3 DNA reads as TGTGCCACCAGTGGCCAGGGGGCGAACACCGGGGAGCTGTTTTTT.

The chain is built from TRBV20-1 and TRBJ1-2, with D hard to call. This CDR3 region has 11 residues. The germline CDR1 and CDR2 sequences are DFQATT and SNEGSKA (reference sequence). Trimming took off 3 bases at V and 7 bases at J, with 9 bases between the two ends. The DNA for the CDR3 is TGCAGTGCTAGTACCGGTCCTGGCTACACCTTC. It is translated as CSASTGPGYTF.